A selection of T cell receptor beta chains follows, all from one sample in a study of blood T cell repertoires in COVID-19. The repertoire was sequenced with immunoSEQ multiplex PCR; TCRdb's copy has only in-frame clones and lacks some. Among more than 200,000 clones listed, around 82% were seen once. The sample consisted of peripheral blood. The receptors shown here come from a woman between 45 and 65 years old with acute or convalescent COVID-19. The conserved cysteine and the conserved F or W are not part of the CDR3 here. Fields, in order: V gene, CDR3 protein.

TRBV6-4	ASSPTSGSTGEQF
TRBV28	ASNPAGETSTDTQY
TRBV5-1	ASSLELLAPGGTDTQY
TRBV7-8	ASSYDIGHGWNTGELF
TRBV5-6	ASSRDRARETQY
TRBV5-1	ASSSQTSTDTQY
TRBV10-3	AISEAGGDEQY
TRBV13	ASSYGQGSRNTIY
TRBV5-1	ASSIKGQGADEQY
TRBV2	ASSEVSGSTYEQY
TRBV2	ASSLGQREQF
TRBV7-7	ASSPSQAGEQY
TRBV14	ASSLITTAGGGEQY
TRBV30	AAGTVNGYT
TRBV9	ASSPGLGGNTGELF
TRBV5-5	ASSLARQGAGYGYT
TRBV2	ASSPGTGRTEAF
TRBV28	ASSPGLAGGGLTDTQY
TRBV28	ASSLMDRSGYT
TRBV6-6	ASSLQVYEQY
TRBV2	ASSIGTGMYEQY
TRBV27	ASSLLAGADTQY
TRBV19	ASSRQGAESNQPQH
TRBV6-4	ASSDRSRDLGDTQY
TRBV30	AWSVRETQH
TRBV3-1/TRBV3-2	ASSQSAASETQY
TRBV3-1/TRBV3-2	ASSQVADYFSYNEQF
TRBV5-1	ASSLVEREVGNEQF
TRBV28	ASSPPARTEAF
TRBV3-1/TRBV3-2	ASSQYGTGTNEAF
TRBV6-5	ASAMGLAGTNIQY
TRBV11-2	ASSLSSGSYEQY
TRBV14	ASSYYSARGTGELF
TRBV6-1	ASSAYSGLAKNIQY
TRBV19	ASRVRAGGRDNEQF
TRBV5-1	ASSLDRDQPQH
TRBV27	ASAPTHGYGYT
TRBV28	ASSFPASGGGI
TRBV19	ASSIARGTEAF